These 25 T cell receptor beta chains share one sample of origin, sequenced in a study of T cells after yellow fever vaccination. TCRdb redid the calling of the 5' RACE reads with MiXCR, one entry per CDR3 protein. The sample consists of some 220,000 distinct CDR3 sequences, about 3% of them appearing once. This specimen consisted of CD4+ T cells sorted from PBMCs, obtained 10 days after the yellow fever booster vaccination. The source of these receptors is a man aged 18 to 29 who received the YFV17D yellow fever vaccine.

This clonotype was recorded many times. The genes are TRBV20-1 and TRBJ2-3; 7 nucleotides match TRBD1. The CDR3 contains 14 residues. The V gene end was trimmed by 5 bases and the J gene end by 0 bases; junction bases not matched to a gene: 5. The germline CDR1 and CDR2 sequences are DFQATT and SNEGSKA (reference sequence). The CDR3, as DNA: TGCAGTGCTCGCAAGGACAGGAGCACAGATACGCAGTATTTT. Amino acids: CSARKDRSTDTQYF.

This sequence joins TRBV15 and TRBJ1-5; no firm D call. This CDR3 is built from 13 residues. Germline V gene lookup returns CDR1 LNHNV and CDR2 YYDKDF (reference sequence). Between the trimmed V and J ends, which lost 0 bases and 6 bases, there was a span of 6 bases. CDR3 residues: CATSRDVGQPQHF. CDR3 bases: TGTGCCACCAGCAGAGATGTAGGTCAGCCCCAGCATTTT.

This clonotype occurred a few times. The chain joins TRBV3-1 to TRBJ2-4; the match to TRBD2 covers 10 bases. The CDR3 spans 15 residues. Germline CDR1 LGHDT, CDR2 YNNKEL (reference sequence). Trimming cost V 5 bases and J 10 bases; bases outside gene matches: 11. CDR3 sequence (DNA): TGTGCCAGCAGCACCCGAGCGGGGGGGCCCAGGATTCAGTACTTC. It translates to CASSTRAGGPRIQYF.

This clonotype was seen ten or more times. This chain connects TRBV21-1 to TRBJ1-4; the table's TRBD1 call for D was not verified on the DNA. TRBV21-1 is a listed pseudogene. The CDR3 sequence is 14 residues long. CDR3 sequence: CASSKDSRDIRWFF. CDR3 bases: TGTGCCAGCAGCAAAGATTCCCGGGACATCAGATGGTTTTTT.

This clonotype was detected ten times or more. This chain links TRBV6-2 or TRBV6-3 with TRBJ2-2; a weak D match, TRBD1 (5 bases). This CDR3 is built from 13 residues. V lost 4 bases and J 6 bases, leaving 9 bases between the germline ends. In germline, CDR1 is MNHEY, CDR2 SVGEGT. The DNA of the CDR3 is TGTGCCAGCAGTTTTCAGGGTGCCGGGGAGCTGTTTTTT. Translated, it gives CASSFQGAGELFF.

This clonotype was seen ten or more times. J is TRBJ2-3 and V is TRBV7-2; no definite D call. Germline V gives CDR1 SGHTA, CDR2 FQGNSA. The germline V and J ends were trimmed by 5 bases and 2 bases, with 14 bases remaining between them. This CDR3 spans 15 amino acids. The CDR3 sequence is CASSPRGADTDTQYF. The CDR3, as DNA: TGTGCCAGCAGCCCCCGTGGTGCAGACACAGATACGCAGTATTTT.

This clonotype was recorded many times. V and J are TRBV5-1 and TRBJ1-2; D not resolved. The CDR3 loop spans 13 amino acids. Germline V gives CDR1 SGHRS, CDR2 YFSETQ. With 0 bases removed from V and 6 bases from J, the gap between germline ends came to 9 bases. In nucleotides, the CDR3 is TGCGCCAGCAGCTTGGACGGATGGAATGGCTACACCTTC. Its protein product is CASSLDGWNGYTF.

The sample holds a few counts of this clonotype. The V and J genes are TRBV2 and TRBJ2-3; 8 bases map to TRBD1. The CDR3 is 13 amino acids. Germline V CDR1 and CDR2: SNHLY, FYNNEI. V lost 7 bases and J lost 4; bases outside the gene matches: 4. The CDR3 spells CASIQGVADTQYF. CDR3 sequence (DNA): TGTGCCAGCATACAGGGGGTCGCAGATACGCAGTATTTT.

The CDR3 is CASSPRGSEQFF. The CDR3 region has the DNA TGTGCCAGCAGCCCCCGGGGGAGTGAGCAGTTCTTC. V gene TRBV7-9 combines with J gene TRBJ2-1, with a tentative D call TRBD2 (6 bases). CDR1 and CDR2 (germline): SEHNR, FQNEAQ (reference sequence). Trimming removed 5 bases from V and 9 bases from J, with 11 bases in between. This CDR3 comprises 12 residues.

This clonotype was seen only a few times. The rearrangement joins TRBV6-6 to TRBJ2-1, with 7 positions matching TRBD1. Germline CDR1 and CDR2: MNHNY and SVGAGI (reference sequence). The CDR3 totals 14 residues. With 3 bases clipped from V and 6 bases from J, the junction kept 5 bases outside the gene matches. For the CDR3, the DNA is TGTGCCAGCAGTTATGGGACAGCCGTCAATGAGCAGTTCTTC. Its protein is CASSYGTAVNEQFF.

This clonotype has at least ten counts. V is TRBV6-5 and J is TRBJ1-1, with D unresolved. The V end was cut by 4 bases, the J end by 1 base, with 10 bases between. The CDR3 is 14 residues long. Looked up from germline, CDR1 is MNHEY and CDR2 is SVGAGI. This chain's CDR3 is CASSSNRRNTEAFF. The CDR3 bases are TGTGCCAGCAGTTCCAACCGTAGGAACACTGAAGCTTTCTTT.

This chain joins TRBV24-1 and TRBJ1-5; the D is unclear. Trimming removed 9 bases from V and 0 bases from J, with 2 bases in between. The CDR3 runs 11 residues. CDR1 and CDR2 (germline): KGHDR, SFDVKD. In DNA, the CDR3 is TGTGCCACCTATAGCAATCAGCCCCAGCATTTT. This encodes CATYSNQPQHF.

Many counts were recorded for this clonotype. The J gene is TRBJ2-5, the V gene TRBV4-2, with a possible D match to TRBD2 (6 bases). The V end was cut by 2 bases, the J end by 2 bases, with 12 bases between. Germline V gene lookup returns CDR1 LGHNA and CDR2 YNFKEQ. The CDR3 loop spans 15 amino acids. CDR3: CASSQRAGTQETQYF. CDR3 DNA sequence: TGTGCCAGCAGCCAAAGGGCAGGGACTCAAGAGACCCAGTACTTC.

This clonotype showed up many times. The junction departs from the called germline gene at one end, perhaps through a read error. J is TRBJ2-1 and V is TRBV5-5, with D perhaps matching TRBD1 (5 bases). The germline CDR1 and CDR2 sequences are SGHKS and YYEKEE (reference sequence). The CDR3 length is 12 residues. This chain's CDR3 is CASSFQGESFIF. The CDR3 DNA follows: TGTGCCAGCAGCTTTCAAGGGGAAAGTTTTATCTTC.

The chain employs TRBV4-1 and TRBJ2-6; the D gene could be TRBD1 or TRBD2 (5 bases each). The V end lost 4 bases, the J end lost 4 bases, and 17 bases lay between the germline ends. This CDR3 has 17 amino acids. The germline CDR1 and CDR2 sequences are MGHRA and YSYEKL. CDR3 coding DNA: TGCGCCAGCAGCCTCGATGGGACCAGTGGAGGGGCCAACGTCCTGACTTTC. This gives the protein CASSLDGTSGGANVLTF.

This clonotype was detected many times. This chain joins TRBV20-1 and TRBJ1-1; no firm D call. Germline V gives CDR1 DFQATT, CDR2 SNEGSKA (reference sequence). The CDR3 contains 13 residues. The CDR3 DNA sequence: TGCAGCCCCTTGGAGGGTCAGAACACTGAAGCTTTCTTT. This sequence encodes CSPLEGQNTEAFF.

This clonotype was counted at least ten times. The V and J genes are TRBV14 and TRBJ2-2; TRBD1 aligns across 7 bases. This CDR3 is 17 amino acids long. J was trimmed by 0 bases and V by 3 bases; bases with no gene match: 7. CDR1 is SGHDN, CDR2 FVKESK, per germline. In DNA form, the CDR3 reads TGTGCCAGCAGCCACCGGGACAGCCTTACGAACACCGGGGAGCTGTTTTTT. It encodes CASSHRDSLTNTGELFF.

This clonotype was observed a few times. The chain links TRBV4-3 to TRBJ1-3; D remains ambiguous. V was pared by 0 bases and J by 1 base, with 7 bases between. Germline V lookup: CDR1 LGHNA, CDR2 YSLEER. The CDR3 spans 15 residues. The CDR3 coding sequence is TGCGCCAGCAGCCAAGACGTATCTTCTGGAAACACCATATATTTT. As protein: CASSQDVSSGNTIYF.

This clonotype was picked up many times. For the CDR3, the DNA is TGTGCTAGTGGTTTGGTTAAGGGAGGAGTCGCTGAAGCTTTCTTT. Its translation: CASGLVKGGVAEAFF. The chain is built from TRBV12-5 and TRBJ1-1; D not resolved. This CDR3 has 15 residues. Germline loops: CDR1 LGHNT, CDR2 FRNRAP. The V end lost 0 bases, the J end lost 6 bases, and 14 bases lay between the germline ends.

This clonotype was counted ten times or more. V gene TRBV5-1 combines with J gene TRBJ1-2; 10 bases agree with TRBD1. V trimming: 0 bases; J trimming: 5 bases; junction bases outside the gene matches: 1. Germline-derived CDR1 and CDR2 are SGHRS and YFSETQ. The length of the CDR3 is 14 residues. This CDR3 is CASSLGDRGYGYTF. The CDR3 DNA sequence: TGCGCCAGCAGCTTGGGGGACAGGGGATATGGCTACACCTTC.

The chain joins TRBV20-1 to TRBJ1-5, with no clear D. V was trimmed by 0 bases and J by 3 bases, leaving 6 bases between them. Germline V gives CDR1 DFQATT, CDR2 SNEGSKA (reference sequence). The CDR3 is 13 residues long. The CDR3 loop is CSAREANNQPQHF. The DNA of the CDR3 is TGCAGTGCTAGAGAGGCAAACAATCAGCCCCAGCATTTT.

This clonotype turned up a few times. The J gene is TRBJ2-1, the V gene TRBV16; D is ambiguous. CDR1 is KGHSY and CDR2 is FQNENV in the germline V gene. The V and J ends lost 10 bases and 5 bases respectively, with 15 bases between them. The CDR3 is 13 residues long. CDR3 sequence: CATGALGNNEQFF. The CDR3 DNA reads as TGTGCCACCGGCGCGTTGGGCAACAATGAGCAGTTCTTC.

This clonotype was observed many times. This chain links TRBV15 with TRBJ1-5; perhaps TRBD1 as D (5 bases). The germline gives CDR1 LNHNV, CDR2 YYDKDF (reference sequence). CDR3 length equals 15 residues. The ends were cut back, 0 bases at V and 7 bases at J, with 13 bases in the middle. The CDR3: CATSRDGRGRQPQHF. The DNA of the CDR3 is TGTGCCACCAGCAGAGATGGAAGGGGTAGGCAGCCCCAGCATTTT.

This clonotype came up a few times. This chain's CDR3 is CASSSSGLAYGELFF. CDR3 DNA sequence: TGTGCCAGCAGCTCCTCGGGACTAGCCTATGGGGAGCTGTTTTTT. The chain links TRBV7-2 to TRBJ2-2, with 9 bases that match TRBD2. V was clipped by 4 bases and J by 8 bases; unmatched bases: 8. Germline lookup yields CDR1 SGHTA and CDR2 FQGNSA. This CDR3 comprises 15 residues.

This clonotype was counted many times. V and J are TRBV20-1 and TRBJ1-1; D unclear. V lost 2 bases and J 1 base, leaving 5 bases between the germline ends. The germline V gene encodes CDR1 DFQATT and CDR2 SNEGSKA (reference sequence). The CDR3 has 12 residues. Written as DNA, the CDR3 is TGCAGTGCTAGACCACAGAACACTGAAGCTTTCTTT. It codes for CSARPQNTEAFF.